The T cell receptor (beta chain) described here comes from a study of T cell responses to AZD1222 COVID-19 vaccine. About this clone: As yet, its antigen is unknown.

Whole-study results and caveats: Donors, mostly white British, included more females; clonal diversity was possibly underestimated.

Produced via immunoSEQ multiplex PCR; TCRdb's table is partial and in-frame only. The table lists about 72,000 clones, 70% to 90% of them singletons, with around 30% in the top ten. The germline V gene encodes CDR1 MGHDK and CDR2 SYGVNS. V was cut by 2 bases and J by 6 bases, with 11 bases left in between. The CDR3 sequence is 14 residues long. The TCR comes from an adult who received the AZD1222 COVID-19 vaccine. The chain carries TRBV25-1 and TRBJ2-4, with D perhaps matching TRBD1 (5 bases). The sequencing here drew on peripheral blood, taken 28 days after the second AZD1222 dose. CDR3 DNA: TGTGCCAGCAGTGAAGCTGACAGCAGAAACATTCAGTACTTC. Its translation: CASSEADSRNIQYF.